Included here is one T cell receptor (beta chain) sequence, with context. Its antigen is currently unknown. Pools of viral peptides were used by the ViraFEST assay to expand antigen-specific CD4+ T cells ahead of sequencing. Following culture for nine to ten days, CD4+ T cells were isolated. Either the BNT162b2 or mRNA-1273 vaccine was given to participants in two doses. This sample was included in a study of vaccination effects on CD4 cells after COVID-19. CDR3 length: 15 amino acids. Germline loops: CDR1 LNHNV, CDR2 YYDKDF (reference sequence). Trimming shortened V by 0 bases and J by 2 bases, and 8 bases separated the two germline ends. Profiling relied on immunoSEQ multiplex PCR, and the TCRdb table lists in-frame clones only, not all of them. The data show 80,000 to 95,000 clones, with more than 60% seen just once and about 1% held by the top ten.

The sequence was obtained from a human donor who received a COVID-19 vaccine. The sample here was CD4+ T cells from PBMCs cultured with HCoV-OC43 spike peptides, taken after COVID-19 vaccination. As to subset: HCoV-OC43 spike overlapping peptide pool stimulation. The rearrangement links TRBV15 to TRBJ2-1, with D possibly TRBD2 on 5 matching bases. The CDR3 sequence is CATSRDPGAYNEQFF. The CDR3 DNA follows: TGTGCCACCAGCAGAGATCCCGGGGCCTACAATGAGCAGTTCTTC.